This entry lists 15 T cell receptor beta chains sequenced from one sample in a study of T cells in Graves' hyperthyroidism and ophthalmopathy (dated 2019 in TCRdb). Library construction relied on multiplex PCR. The sequencer was an Illumina HiSeq 2000. The TCR beta CDR3 regions were amplified from the RNA transcripts. The first round of RT-PCR for the TCR CDR3 was performed with the HTBI primer set and the Qiagen OneStep RT-PCR kit. TCRdb itself trimmed the public reads at Q25 with fastp, ran MiXCR and retained productive beta chains. Entries are consolidated by CDR3 protein sequence, retaining the most common genes and DNA. This sample lists some 350,000 distinct CDR3 sequences; around 13% were detected once. About a third of the sample goes to the ten largest clones. The source material was blood. The receptor set was obtained from a woman in her thirties or forties with Graves' ophthalmopathy.

The CDR3 sequence: CASSRTSRGDTQYF. CDR3 nucleotides: TGTGCCAGCAGCCGGACTAGTCGCGGAGATACGCAGTATTTT. This chain uses TRBV3-1 with TRBJ2-3, with 7 bases fitting TRBD2. Trimming removed 4 bases from V and 5 bases from J; junction bases left unmatched: 6. Germline V gives CDR1 LGHDT, CDR2 YNNKEL (reference sequence). The CDR3 is 14 residues long.

There are many counts of this clonotype. The chain uses TRBV3-1 and TRBJ2-7; 8 positions agree with TRBD1. V was clipped by 1 base and J by 6 bases; unmatched bases: 5. Per germline, CDR1 LGHDT and CDR2 YNNKEL (reference sequence). This CDR3 is built from 14 residues. CDR3: CASSQGQGMGEQYF. The CDR3 DNA is TGTGCCAGCAGCCAAGGACAGGGGATGGGCGAGCAGTACTTC.

This clonotype was observed many times. The genes are TRBV6-1 and TRBJ1-2; D call uncertain. Germline V gives CDR1 MNHNS, CDR2 SASEGT. V lost 6 bases and J lost 5, with 7 bases in between. The CDR3 is 11 residues long. The CDR3: CASRQDYGYTF. In nucleotides, the CDR3 is TGTGCCAGCAGGCAGGATTATGGCTACACCTTC.

The sample holds many counts of this clonotype. The chain employs TRBV12-3 or TRBV12-4 and TRBJ1-6; no clear D gene. The CDR3 extends over 13 amino acids. Deletions cut 5 bases from V and 8 bases from J, with 10 bases between. The CDR3 DNA sequence: TGTGCCAGCAGTCCCTCCTTATATTCACCCCTCCACTTT. Encoded protein: CASSPSLYSPLHF.

This clonotype has a count of ten or more. The DNA of the CDR3 is TGTGCCAGCAGCGGGACAGTATCTCCTAATTCACCCCTCCACTTT. It specifies CASSGTVSPNSPLHF. The rearrangement links TRBV11-2 to TRBJ1-6; 7 bases are a match to TRBD1. This CDR3 comprises 15 residues. Germline lookup yields CDR1 SGHAT and CDR2 FQNNGV. J gave up 6 bases and V 5 bases, and 7 bases lay outside the gene matches.

This clonotype was counted at least ten times. V is TRBV12-3 or TRBV12-4 and J is TRBJ2-7; 10 positions agree with TRBD1. Trimming at V came to 5 bases and at J to 3 bases, leaving 7 bases not matched to a gene. There are 15 residues in the CDR3. Written as DNA, the CDR3 is TGTGCCAGCAGTCGGACAGGACAGGGGGACTACGAGCAGTACTTC. It specifies CASSRTGQGDYEQYF.

There are many counts of this clonotype. The chain couples TRBV5-5 to TRBJ1-1; 10 bases are shared with TRBD1. The CDR3 has 14 amino acids. Germline V gene data show CDR1 as SGHKS and CDR2 as YYEKEE (reference sequence). J was trimmed by 11 bases and V by 1 base; bases with no gene match: 8. The CDR3 spells CASSLSSGQGYAFF. The CDR3 region has the DNA TGTGCCAGCAGCTTGTCTTCGGGACAGGGGTATGCTTTCTTT.

This clonotype was detected only a few times. CDR3 residues: CASSQVGGFMTYEQYF. The CDR3 coding sequence is TGTGCCAGCAGCCAAGTAGGGGGCTTTATGACCTACGAGCAGTACTTC. V is TRBV14 and J is TRBJ2-7; the match to TRBD1 covers 7 bases. The CDR3 has 16 amino acids. J was trimmed by 2 bases and V by 1 base; bases with no gene match: 8. The germline gives CDR1 SGHDN, CDR2 FVKESK.

This clonotype has ten or more counts. J is TRBJ2-7 and V is TRBV27; the match to TRBD2 covers 8 bases. With V trimmed by 6 bases and J by 3 bases, 10 bases remained unmatched. The CDR3 runs to 15 residues. The germline V gene has CDR1 MNHEY and CDR2 SMNVEV (reference sequence). The CDR3: CASSRLAGERYEQYF. In DNA, the CDR3 is TGTGCCAGCAGCCGGCTAGCGGGTGAACGCTACGAGCAGTACTTC.

CDR3 nucleotides: TGCGCCAGCAGCTTACAGACTAGCGGGGGCGCCGGGGAGCTGTTTTTT. This gives the protein CASSLQTSGGAGELFF. This rearrangement joins TRBV5-1 to TRBJ2-2; 12 bases fit TRBD2. Trimming removed 2 bases from V and 6 bases from J; junction bases left unmatched: 5. The CDR3 runs to 16 residues. Germline V gene data show CDR1 as SGHRS and CDR2 as YFSETQ.

This clonotype was seen repeatedly, ten times or more. V is TRBV6-4 and J is TRBJ2-6; tentative D call: TRBD1 (6 bases). The germline V and J ends were trimmed by 3 bases and 0 bases, with 9 bases remaining between them. The V gene's germline CDR1 is MRHNA and CDR2 SNTAGT. This CDR3 region has 16 residues. CDR3 region: CASSEHRVSGANVLTF. In DNA form, the CDR3 reads TGTGCCAGCAGTGAGCACAGGGTCTCTGGGGCCAACGTCCTGACTTTC.

This clonotype was found many times. This rearrangement joins TRBV3-1 to TRBJ1-3; TRBD1 might be the D (6 bases). The CDR3 extends over 15 amino acids. Germline loops: CDR1 LGHDT, CDR2 YNNKEL (reference sequence). The ends were cut back, 7 bases at V and 0 bases at J, with 13 bases in the middle. CDR3 amino acids: CASTSGQTSGNTIYF. The DNA of the CDR3 is TGTGCCAGCACCTCAGGACAGACCTCTGGAAACACCATATATTTT.

This clonotype was recorded at least ten times. The V and J genes are TRBV20-1 and TRBJ2-7; 9 positions match TRBD1. The V gene end was trimmed by 6 bases and the J gene end by 2 bases; junction bases not matched to a gene: 2. Germline V gene lookup returns CDR1 DFQATT and CDR2 SNEGSKA (reference sequence). This CDR3 is 12 amino acids long. CDR3 protein: CSARTGAYEQYF. The CDR3 DNA follows: TGCAGTGCCCGGACAGGGGCCTACGAGCAGTACTTC.

This clonotype showed up many times. The genes are TRBV5-1 and TRBJ2-1; 12 bases map to TRBD2. Germline V gene lookup returns CDR1 SGHRS and CDR2 YFSETQ. V lost 0 bases, J lost 0 bases, and 7 bases stayed unmatched. The CDR3 runs to 19 residues. DNA for the CDR3: TGCGCCAGCAGCTTGGGCCTAGCGGGGGGGCAGAGCTCCTACAATGAGCAGTTCTTC. The encoded protein is CASSLGLAGGQSSYNEQFF.

V usage is TRBV20-1 and J usage is TRBJ2-1; D may be TRBD1 or TRBD2 (5 bases each). The V and J ends lost 6 bases and 1 base respectively, with 13 bases between them. Germline V gene data show CDR1 as DFQATT and CDR2 as SNEGSKA (reference sequence). This CDR3 has 14 residues. The DNA of the CDR3 is TGCAGTGCCGTAGATGGGGGATCCTACAATGAGCAGTTCTTC. Translated: CSAVDGGSYNEQFF.